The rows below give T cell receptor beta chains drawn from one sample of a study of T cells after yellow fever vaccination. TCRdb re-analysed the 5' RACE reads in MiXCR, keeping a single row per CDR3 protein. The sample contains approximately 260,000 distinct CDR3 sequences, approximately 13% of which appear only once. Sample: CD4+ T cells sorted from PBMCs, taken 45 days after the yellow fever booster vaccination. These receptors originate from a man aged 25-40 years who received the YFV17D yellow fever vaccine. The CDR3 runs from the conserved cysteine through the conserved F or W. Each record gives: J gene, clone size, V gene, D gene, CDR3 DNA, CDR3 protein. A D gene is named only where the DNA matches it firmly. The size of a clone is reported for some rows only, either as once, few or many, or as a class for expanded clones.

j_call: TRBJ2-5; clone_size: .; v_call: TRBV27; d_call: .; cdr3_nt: TGTGCCAGCAGTTTTTTGGAGGGAGAGACCCAGTACTTC; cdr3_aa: CASSFLEGETQYF
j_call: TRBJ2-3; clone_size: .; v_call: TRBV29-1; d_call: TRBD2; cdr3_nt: TGCAGCGTTGAACTCCAGGGACTAGCGGGAGCTGATACGCAGTATTTT; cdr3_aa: CSVELQGLAGADTQYF
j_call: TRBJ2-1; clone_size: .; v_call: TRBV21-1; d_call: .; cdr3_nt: TGTGCCAGCAGGTACACAGGGGACAATGAGCAGTTCTTC; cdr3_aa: CASRYTGDNEQFF
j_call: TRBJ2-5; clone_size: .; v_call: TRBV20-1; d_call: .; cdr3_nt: TGCAGTGCGACGGAAACCTTCCAAGAGACCCAGTACTTC; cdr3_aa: CSATETFQETQYF
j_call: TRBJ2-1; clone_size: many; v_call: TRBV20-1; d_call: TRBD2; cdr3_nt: TGCAGTGCTAGGACTAGCGCATACAATGAGCAGTTCTTC; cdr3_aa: CSARTSAYNEQFF
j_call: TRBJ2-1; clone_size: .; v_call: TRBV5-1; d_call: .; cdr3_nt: TGCGCCAGCACCCCTAGAGGGCCAGTTTACAATGAGCAGTTCTTC; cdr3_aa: CASTPRGPVYNEQFF
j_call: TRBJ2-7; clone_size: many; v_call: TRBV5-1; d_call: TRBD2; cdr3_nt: TGCGCCAGCAGCGTTAGCGGGATCTCCTACGAGCAGTACTTC; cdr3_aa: CASSVSGISYEQYF
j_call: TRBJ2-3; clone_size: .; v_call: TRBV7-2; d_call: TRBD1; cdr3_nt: TGTGCCAGCAGCTCCAGGGACAGGCGCACAGATACGCAGTATTTT; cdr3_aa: CASSSRDRRTDTQYF
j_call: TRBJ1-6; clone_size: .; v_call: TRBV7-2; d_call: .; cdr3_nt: TGTGCCAGCAGCTTAAACTCCCCATACGATAATTCACCCCTCCACTTT; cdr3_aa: CASSLNSPYDNSPLHF
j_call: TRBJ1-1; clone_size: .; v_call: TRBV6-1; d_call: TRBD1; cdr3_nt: TGTGCCGTATGGACAGGGTTCGGCACTGAAGCTTTCTTT; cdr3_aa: CAVWTGFGTEAFF
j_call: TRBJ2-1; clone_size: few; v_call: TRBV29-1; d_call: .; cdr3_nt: TGCAGCGTTGAAGTCCCCGTTAAGGGTGAGCAGTTCTTC; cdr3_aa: CSVEVPVKGEQFF
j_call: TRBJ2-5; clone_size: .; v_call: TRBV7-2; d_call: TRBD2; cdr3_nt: TGTGCCAGCAGCTCGGGACTAGCGGAGACCCAGTACTTC; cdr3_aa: CASSSGLAETQYF
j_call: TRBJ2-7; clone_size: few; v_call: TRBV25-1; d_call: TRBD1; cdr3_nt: TGTGCCAGCAGGTTCGGGACAGGGACGACCTACGAGCAGTACTTC; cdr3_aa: CASRFGTGTTYEQYF
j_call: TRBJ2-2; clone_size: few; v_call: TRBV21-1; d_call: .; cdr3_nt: TGTGCCAGCAGCTATTCCGCGACAGGAGACCACACCGGGGAGCTGTTTTTT; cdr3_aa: CASSYSATGDHTGELFF
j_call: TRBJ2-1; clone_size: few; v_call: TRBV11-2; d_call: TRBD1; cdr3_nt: TGTGCCAGCTCCGCCGGGACAGGGGCCTACAATGAGCAGTTCTTC; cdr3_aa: CASSAGTGAYNEQFF
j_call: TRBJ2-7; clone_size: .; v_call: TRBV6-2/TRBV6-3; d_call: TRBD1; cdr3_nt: TGTGCCAGCAGTTACGGGACAGGGGTCCGATACGAGCAGTACTTC; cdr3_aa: CASSYGTGVRYEQYF
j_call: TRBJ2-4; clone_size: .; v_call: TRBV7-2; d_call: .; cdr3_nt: TGTGCCAGCAGCTCCGACTACCGGACCAAAAACATTCAGTACTTC; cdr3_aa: CASSSDYRTKNIQYF
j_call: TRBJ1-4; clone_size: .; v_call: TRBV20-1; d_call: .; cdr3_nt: TGCAGTGCTAAGAAGGGTCCGAATGAAAAACTGTTTTTT; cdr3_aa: CSAKKGPNEKLFF
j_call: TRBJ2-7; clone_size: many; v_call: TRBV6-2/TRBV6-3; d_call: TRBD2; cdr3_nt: TGTGCCAGCAGTCCGACTAGCGGGAGATACGAGCAGTACTTC; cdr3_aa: CASSPTSGRYEQYF
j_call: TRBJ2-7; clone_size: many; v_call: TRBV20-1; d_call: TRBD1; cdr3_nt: TGCAGTGCCCCGGACAGGGGTAACGAGCAGTACTTC; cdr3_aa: CSAPDRGNEQYF
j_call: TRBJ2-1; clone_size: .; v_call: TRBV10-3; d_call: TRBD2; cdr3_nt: TGTGCCATCAGTTCCGAGCGGGACGGAAATGAGCAGTTCTTC; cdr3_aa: CAISSERDGNEQFF
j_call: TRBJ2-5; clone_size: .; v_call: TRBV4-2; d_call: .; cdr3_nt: TGTGCCAGCGGCGCTTGGAGTACGGAGACCCAGTACTTC; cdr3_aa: CASGAWSTETQYF
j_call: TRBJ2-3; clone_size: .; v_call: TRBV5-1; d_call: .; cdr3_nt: TGCGCCAGCAGCTTGGGGGAAGTAGATACGCAGTATTTT; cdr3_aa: CASSLGEVDTQYF
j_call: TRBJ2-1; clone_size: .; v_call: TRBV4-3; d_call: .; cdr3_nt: TGCGCCAGCAGCCGGGGGTTAGGGGGTAGGTCCTACAATGAGCAGTTCTTC; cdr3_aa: CASSRGLGGRSYNEQFF
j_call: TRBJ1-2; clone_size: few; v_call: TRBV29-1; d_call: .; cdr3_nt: TGCAGCGTGACAGGTTATGGCTACACCTTC; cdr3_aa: CSVTGYGYTF
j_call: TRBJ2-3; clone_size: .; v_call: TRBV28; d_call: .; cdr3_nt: TGTGCCAGCAGTCCCTCCGACCCAGATACGCAGTATTTT; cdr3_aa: CASSPSDPDTQYF
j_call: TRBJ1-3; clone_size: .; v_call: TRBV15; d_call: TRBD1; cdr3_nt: TGTGCCACCAGCAGGGGGGACAGGAACTCTGGAAACACCATATATTTT; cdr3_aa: CATSRGDRNSGNTIYF
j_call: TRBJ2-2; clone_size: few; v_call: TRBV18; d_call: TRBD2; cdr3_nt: TGTGCCAGCTCACCACAGCGGGAGGCCACGGAGCTGTTTTTT; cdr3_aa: CASSPQREATELFF
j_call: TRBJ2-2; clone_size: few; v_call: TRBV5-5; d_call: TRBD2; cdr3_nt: TGTGCCAGCAGCTTGTGGAGCGGGAGAGTTGGCGGGGAGCTGTTTTTT; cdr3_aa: CASSLWSGRVGGELFF
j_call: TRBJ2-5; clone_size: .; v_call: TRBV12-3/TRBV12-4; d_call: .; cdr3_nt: TGTACCAGCAGCACCTCAGGCGGGGAGACCCAGTACTTC; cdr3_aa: CTSSTSGGETQYF
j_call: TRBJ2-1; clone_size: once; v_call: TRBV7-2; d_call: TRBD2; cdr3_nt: TGTGCCAGCAGCTTAGCACGGACTAGCGGTTACAATGAGCAGTTCTTC; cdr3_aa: CASSLARTSGYNEQFF
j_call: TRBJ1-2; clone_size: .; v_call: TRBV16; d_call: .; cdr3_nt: TGTGCCAGCAGCCAATCCGGGTCTTTAGCTGGCTACACCTTC; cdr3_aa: CASSQSGSLAGYTF
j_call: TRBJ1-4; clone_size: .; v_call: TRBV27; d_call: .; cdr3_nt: TGTGACAGCAGCCGAACCTCCGGGATAAGGAATGAAAAACTGTTTTTT; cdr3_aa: CDSSRTSGIRNEKLFF
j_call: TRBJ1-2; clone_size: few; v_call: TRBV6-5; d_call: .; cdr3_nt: TGTGCCAGCAGTTACTCGTCCAGGGCGACTGGCTACACCTTC; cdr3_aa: CASSYSSRATGYTF
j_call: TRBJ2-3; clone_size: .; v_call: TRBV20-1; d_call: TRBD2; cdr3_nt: TGCAGTGCTAGAGATCGGCTAGCGGGAATAGATACGCAGTATTTT; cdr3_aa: CSARDRLAGIDTQYF
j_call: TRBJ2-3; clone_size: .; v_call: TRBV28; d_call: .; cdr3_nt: TGTGCCAGCAAGGGCACAACAGATACGCAGTATTTT; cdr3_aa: CASKGTTDTQYF
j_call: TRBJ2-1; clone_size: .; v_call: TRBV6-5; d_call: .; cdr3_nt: TGTGCCAGCAGTTCAAAGGCGATTGAGCAGTTCTTC; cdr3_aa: CASSSKAIEQFF
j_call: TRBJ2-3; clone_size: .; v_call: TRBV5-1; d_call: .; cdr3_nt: TGCGCCAGCAGCTTGTCTTCCGGGGCTAGCACAGATACGCAGTATTTT; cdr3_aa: CASSLSSGASTDTQYF
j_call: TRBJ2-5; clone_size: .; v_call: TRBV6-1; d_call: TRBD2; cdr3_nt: TGTGCCAGTCAAAGGACTAGCGGCAACCAAGAGACCCAGTACTTC; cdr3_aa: CASQRTSGNQETQYF
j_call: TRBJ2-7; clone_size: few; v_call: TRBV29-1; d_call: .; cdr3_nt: TGCAGCGTGAGGGCAGGAAACTCCTACGAGCAGTACTTC; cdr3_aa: CSVRAGNSYEQYF
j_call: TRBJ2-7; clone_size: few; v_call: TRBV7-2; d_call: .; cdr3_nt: TGTGCCAGCAATCTGGGAGGAACCTACGAGCAGTACTTC; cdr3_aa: CASNLGGTYEQYF
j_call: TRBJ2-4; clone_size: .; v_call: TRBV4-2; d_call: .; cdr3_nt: TGTGCCAGCAGCCAAGATCCCTCAGGAGCCAAAAACATTCAGTACTTC; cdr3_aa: CASSQDPSGAKNIQYF
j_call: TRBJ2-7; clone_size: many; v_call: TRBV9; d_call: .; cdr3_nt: TGTGCCAGCAGCGTAGGACAGAACGAGCAGTACTTC; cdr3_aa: CASSVGQNEQYF
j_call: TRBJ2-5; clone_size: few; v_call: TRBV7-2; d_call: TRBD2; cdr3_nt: TGTGCCAGCAGCTTAGGGACTAGCGGGAGGACCCAGTACTTC; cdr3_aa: CASSLGTSGRTQYF
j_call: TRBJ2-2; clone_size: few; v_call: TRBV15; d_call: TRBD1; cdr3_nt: TGTGCCACCAGCAGAGATTACGCAGGGGGCTTCACCGGGGAGCTGTTTTTT; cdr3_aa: CATSRDYAGGFTGELFF
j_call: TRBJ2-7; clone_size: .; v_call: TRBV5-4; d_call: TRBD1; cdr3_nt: TGTGCCAGCAGCTTGAGTCCGGGACAGGGCAGTGAGCAGTACTTC; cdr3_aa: CASSLSPGQGSEQYF
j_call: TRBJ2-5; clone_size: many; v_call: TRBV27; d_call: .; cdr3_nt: TGTGCCAGCAGTTTTGAGGCCCAGTACTTC; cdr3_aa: CASSFEAQYF
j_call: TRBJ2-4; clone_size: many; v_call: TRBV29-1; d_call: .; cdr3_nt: TGCAGCGCCCGAACCGTGGGTCCGGCCATTCAGTACTTC; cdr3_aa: CSARTVGPAIQYF
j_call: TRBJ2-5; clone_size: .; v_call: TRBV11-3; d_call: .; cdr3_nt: TGTGCCAGCAGCCTGAGGGGGCTAGCGGTAGAGACCCAGTACTTC; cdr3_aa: CASSLRGLAVETQYF
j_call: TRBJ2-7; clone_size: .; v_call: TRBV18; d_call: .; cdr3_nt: TGTGCCAGCTCACCATTCGGCCGCGAGCAGTACTTC; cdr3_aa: CASSPFGREQYF
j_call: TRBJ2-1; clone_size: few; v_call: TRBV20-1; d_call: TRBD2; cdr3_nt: TGCAGTGCTCCCTATGGGACTAGGGCCAATGAGCAGTTCTTC; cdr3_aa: CSAPYGTRANEQFF
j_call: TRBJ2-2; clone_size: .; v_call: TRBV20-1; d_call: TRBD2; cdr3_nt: TGCAGTGCCCGGAGAAGTTCAGCGGGAGGGAACACCGGGGAGCTGTTTTTT; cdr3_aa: CSARRSSAGGNTGELFF
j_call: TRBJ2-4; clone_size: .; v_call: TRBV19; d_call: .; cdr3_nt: TGTGCCAGTAGTGTCGGGGACGCCTTAGCCAAAAACATTCAGTACTTC; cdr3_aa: CASSVGDALAKNIQYF